Listed below are T cell receptor beta chains from one sample, sequenced in a study of OX40 agonist ivuxolimab in advanced cancers. Sequencing used immunoSEQ multiplex PCR; TCRdb keeps in-frame clones, though not all of them. The profile shows some 66,000 clones, roughly four fifths of them singletons. The source material was CD4+ or CD8+ T cells sorted from blood, sampled in a trial of the OX40 agonist ivuxolimab. The receptors were sampled from an adult with an advanced solid tumor such as melanoma, head and neck, liver or kidney cancer. CDR3s include the opening cysteine and the closing phenylalanine or tryptophan. The D gene is left open where the match is weak. The size of a clone is reported for some rows only, either as once, few or many, or as a class for expanded clones.

J gene: TRBJ2-3; clone size: once; D gene: .; V gene: TRBV27; CDR3 protein: CASSFFGRFTDTQYF; CDR3 DNA: TGTGCCAGCAGTTTTTTCGGCAGGTTCACAGATACGCAGTATTTT
J gene: TRBJ2-1; clone size: .; D gene: .; V gene: TRBV28; CDR3 protein: CASRRGNEQFF; CDR3 DNA: TGTGCCAGCCGCAGGGGTAATGAGCAGTTCTTC
J gene: TRBJ2-7; clone size: medium-sized; D gene: .; V gene: TRBV5-1; CDR3 protein: CASSLSGADGEQYF; CDR3 DNA: TGCGCCAGCAGCTTGTCAGGGGCGGACGGAGAGCAGTACTTC
J gene: TRBJ1-2; clone size: .; D gene: TRBD1; V gene: TRBV30; CDR3 protein: CAWVDRDRGNYGYTF; CDR3 DNA: TGTGCCTGGGTAGACCGGGACAGGGGGAACTATGGCTACACCTTC
J gene: TRBJ1-1; clone size: few; D gene: TRBD1; V gene: TRBV30; CDR3 protein: CAWTTGTGTNTEAFF; CDR3 DNA: TGTGCCTGGACCACCGGGACAGGGACGAACACTGAAGCTTTCTTT
J gene: TRBJ2-2; clone size: .; D gene: .; V gene: TRBV5-4; CDR3 protein: CASSRTIVLNTGELFF; CDR3 DNA: TGTGCCAGCAGCCGAACGATAGTATTGAACACCGGGGAGTTGTTTTTT
J gene: TRBJ1-2; clone size: .; D gene: .; V gene: TRBV9; CDR3 protein: CASSVVPGQGYTF; CDR3 DNA: TGTGCCAGCAGCGTAGTACCAGGGCAGGGCTACACCTTC
J gene: TRBJ2-3; clone size: .; D gene: .; V gene: TRBV19; CDR3 protein: CASSPGLTDTQYF; CDR3 DNA: TGTGCCAGTAGTCCGGGGCTCACAGATACGCAGTATTTT
J gene: TRBJ1-5; clone size: .; D gene: TRBD1; V gene: TRBV5-8; CDR3 protein: CASSLAGTGANQPQHF; CDR3 DNA: TGTGCCAGCAGCTTAGCCGGGACAGGGGCAAATCAGCCCCAGCATTTT
J gene: TRBJ2-2; clone size: .; D gene: .; V gene: TRBV4-2; CDR3 protein: CASSHTSQGQGTGELFF; CDR3 DNA: TGTGCCAGCAGCCATACATCACAGGGCCAGGGCACCGGGGAGCTGTTTTTT
J gene: TRBJ2-2; clone size: .; D gene: .; V gene: TRBV9; CDR3 protein: CASSAPWGHFGELFF; CDR3 DNA: TGTGCCAGCAGCGCCCCCTGGGGGCACTTCGGGGAGCTGTTTTTT
J gene: TRBJ1-1; clone size: .; D gene: .; V gene: TRBV14; CDR3 protein: CASSQGPEAFF; CDR3 DNA: TGTGCCAGCAGCCAAGGTCCGGAAGCTTTCTTT
J gene: TRBJ2-7; clone size: .; D gene: TRBD2; V gene: TRBV28; CDR3 protein: CASSTSGSRHEQYF; CDR3 DNA: TGTGCCAGCAGTACCAGCGGGAGTAGACACGAGCAGTACTTC
J gene: TRBJ2-2; clone size: .; D gene: .; V gene: TRBV7-8; CDR3 protein: CASSQKRTVNTGELFF; CDR3 DNA: TGTGCCAGCAGCCAAAAAAGGACAGTCAACACCGGGGAGCTGTTTTTT
J gene: TRBJ2-1; clone size: .; D gene: .; V gene: TRBV13; CDR3 protein: CASSLGDWGEQFF; CDR3 DNA: TGTGCCAGCAGCTTAGGGGACTGGGGTGAGCAGTTCTTC
J gene: TRBJ2-2; clone size: once; D gene: TRBD2; V gene: TRBV6-4; CDR3 protein: CASSDRLAGVAGELFF; CDR3 DNA: TGTGCCAGCAGTGATCGGCTAGCGGGAGTGGCCGGGGAGCTGTTTTTT
J gene: TRBJ1-5; clone size: .; D gene: TRBD1; V gene: TRBV19; CDR3 protein: CASMGQGVINQPQHF; CDR3 DNA: TGTGCCAGTATGGGACAGGGGGTAATCAATCAGCCCCAGCATTTT
J gene: TRBJ2-2; clone size: .; D gene: .; V gene: TRBV6-6; CDR3 protein: CASSYSTGAGELFF; CDR3 DNA: TGTGCCAGCAGTTACTCGACGGGGGCCGGGGAGCTGTTTTTT
J gene: TRBJ1-2; clone size: .; D gene: TRBD1; V gene: TRBV10-3; CDR3 protein: CASGTGGDYGYTF; CDR3 DNA: TGTGCCAGCGGGACAGGGGGCGACTATGGCTACACCTTC
J gene: TRBJ2-3; clone size: few; D gene: TRBD1; V gene: TRBV18; CDR3 protein: CASSLGQGALGTQYF; CDR3 DNA: TGTGCCAGCTCCCTGGGACAGGGGGCTTTGGGTACGCAGTATTTT
J gene: TRBJ2-5; clone size: once; D gene: .; V gene: TRBV10-3; CDR3 protein: CATATVQETQYF; CDR3 DNA: TGTGCCACCGCGACGGTTCAAGAGACCCAGTACTTC
J gene: TRBJ1-2; clone size: .; D gene: .; V gene: TRBV9; CDR3 protein: CASSASLRDVNYGYTF; CDR3 DNA: TGTGCCAGCAGCGCCAGTCTTCGGGACGTCAACTATGGCTACACCTTC
J gene: TRBJ1-4; clone size: .; D gene: .; V gene: TRBV7-9; CDR3 protein: CASSADNEKLFF; CDR3 DNA: TGTGCCAGCAGCGCAGACAATGAAAAACTGTTTTTT
J gene: TRBJ2-2; clone size: .; D gene: TRBD2; V gene: TRBV7-2; CDR3 protein: CASRSSGTTPPGELFF; CDR3 DNA: TGTGCCAGCAGATCCTCCGGGACTACCCCCCCCGGGGAGCTGTTTTTT
J gene: TRBJ1-6; clone size: few; D gene: .; V gene: TRBV7-2; CDR3 protein: CASSVGAVGNSPLHF; CDR3 DNA: TGTGCCAGCAGCGTGGGGGCCGTGGGGAATTCACCCCTCCACTTT
J gene: TRBJ2-2; clone size: .; D gene: TRBD1; V gene: TRBV7-8; CDR3 protein: CASSTRDRGGAGELFF; CDR3 DNA: TGTGCCAGCAGCACCCGGGACAGGGGTGGCGCCGGGGAGCTGTTTTTT
J gene: TRBJ2-3; clone size: .; D gene: .; V gene: TRBV4-1; CDR3 protein: CASSHQRLGSTDTQYF; CDR3 DNA: TGCGCCAGCAGCCACCAGAGGTTGGGAAGCACAGATACGCAGTATTTT
J gene: TRBJ1-2; clone size: .; D gene: .; V gene: TRBV28; CDR3 protein: CASEPRTEEYFGGYTF; CDR3 DNA: TGTGCCAGCGAGCCGAGAACAGAAGAGTATTTTGGTGGCTACACCTTC
J gene: TRBJ1-2; clone size: .; D gene: TRBD1; V gene: TRBV7-9; CDR3 protein: CASSPGTAELFYGYTF; CDR3 DNA: TGTGCCAGCAGCCCAGGGACAGCAGAACTATTTTATGGCTACACCTTC
J gene: TRBJ2-7; clone size: .; D gene: .; V gene: TRBV28; CDR3 protein: CASSLPIGGYEQYF; CDR3 DNA: TGTGCCAGCAGCCTTCCCATCGGGGGATACGAGCAGTACTTC
J gene: TRBJ2-1; clone size: .; D gene: TRBD2; V gene: TRBV4-1; CDR3 protein: CASSQDGSRLAGISYNEQFF; CDR3 DNA: TGCGCCAGCAGCCAAGATGGTTCCCGACTAGCGGGCATCTCCTACAATGAGCAGTTCTTC
J gene: TRBJ1-4; clone size: .; D gene: TRBD1; V gene: TRBV28; CDR3 protein: CASRTGQGIWEKLFF; CDR3 DNA: TGTGCCAGCAGAACGGGACAGGGGATTTGGGAAAAACTGTTTTTT
J gene: TRBJ2-5; clone size: .; D gene: TRBD2; V gene: TRBV28; CDR3 protein: CASSLPSGGVGSQYF; CDR3 DNA: TGTGCCAGCAGTTTGCCTAGCGGGGGAGTCGGCTCCCAGTACTTC
J gene: TRBJ1-5; clone size: few; D gene: TRBD1; V gene: TRBV6-6; CDR3 protein: CASSWDRGGQPQHF; CDR3 DNA: TGTGCCAGCAGTTGGGACAGGGGAGGCCAGCCCCAGCATTTT
J gene: TRBJ2-7; clone size: .; D gene: .; V gene: TRBV6-5; CDR3 protein: CAAQRTVGETYEQYF; CDR3 DNA: TGTGCCGCCCAACGGACAGTAGGGGAAACCTACGAGCAGTACTTC
J gene: TRBJ1-1; clone size: .; D gene: .; V gene: TRBV11-3; CDR3 protein: CASSLFTDTEAFF; CDR3 DNA: TGTGCCAGCAGCCTTTTCACGGACACTGAAGCTTTCTTT
J gene: TRBJ2-1; clone size: .; D gene: .; V gene: TRBV7-2; CDR3 protein: CASSIGYAGEQFF; CDR3 DNA: TGTGCCAGCAGCATAGGGTATGCGGGTGAGCAGTTCTTC
J gene: TRBJ2-7; clone size: .; D gene: TRBD1; V gene: TRBV28; CDR3 protein: CASSLGQGYEQYF; CDR3 DNA: TGTGCCAGCAGTTTAGGACAGGGTTACGAGCAGTACTTC
J gene: TRBJ2-7; clone size: few; D gene: TRBD2; V gene: TRBV4-2; CDR3 protein: CASSQWTSGSVDEQYF; CDR3 DNA: TGTGCCAGCAGCCAATGGACTAGCGGGAGTGTCGACGAGCAGTACTTC
J gene: TRBJ2-3; clone size: .; D gene: .; V gene: TRBV5-4; CDR3 protein: CASRKEVGTRTDTQYF; CDR3 DNA: TGTGCCAGCAGAAAGGAAGTAGGGACACGCACAGATACGCAGTATTTT
J gene: TRBJ2-2; clone size: few; D gene: .; V gene: TRBV19; CDR3 protein: CASSISEGYTGELFF; CDR3 DNA: TGTGCCAGTAGTATCAGTGAGGGCTACACCGGGGAGCTGTTTTTT
J gene: TRBJ2-1; clone size: .; D gene: .; V gene: TRBV13; CDR3 protein: CASSPRARGAYNEQFF; CDR3 DNA: TGTGCCAGCAGCCCCCGGGCGCGGGGAGCGTACAATGAGCAGTTCTTC
J gene: TRBJ2-5; clone size: .; D gene: .; V gene: TRBV7-9; CDR3 protein: CASSYRTMETQYF; CDR3 DNA: TGTGCCAGCAGTTATCGTACAATGGAGACCCAGTACTTC
J gene: TRBJ1-2; clone size: .; D gene: .; V gene: TRBV2; CDR3 protein: CASRAAFDGTYGYTF; CDR3 DNA: TGTGCCAGCAGAGCCGCCTTCGACGGAACCTATGGCTACACCTTC
J gene: TRBJ2-5; clone size: .; D gene: TRBD2; V gene: TRBV7-2; CDR3 protein: CASSPGLAGDPRDF; CDR3 DNA: TGTGCCAGCAGCCCGGGACTAGCGGGGGACCCCAGGGACTTC
J gene: TRBJ1-2; clone size: .; D gene: .; V gene: TRBV4-3; CDR3 protein: CASSQGTAYGYTF; CDR3 DNA: TGCGCCAGCAGCCAAGGGACAGCGTATGGCTACACCTTC
J gene: TRBJ2-5; clone size: .; D gene: TRBD2; V gene: TRBV27; CDR3 protein: CASNLRAGGLGETQYF; CDR3 DNA: TGTGCCAGCAATCTAAGGGCGGGGGGTCTCGGGGAGACCCAGTACTTC